A selection of T cell receptor beta chains follows, all from one sample in a study of blood T cell repertoires in COVID-19. This table comes from immunoSEQ multiplex PCR, and its TCRdb copy is limited to in-frame clones, with some not included. Of 100,000 to 150,000 clones listed, under 90% are singletons. The specimen was peripheral blood. All receptors come from an older woman with acute or convalescent COVID-19. The CDR3 runs from the conserved cysteine through the conserved F or W. The order of the fields is J gene, D gene, V gene, clone size, CDR3 protein, CDR3 DNA. The D gene is left open where the match is weak. Clone size is shown for a subset of rows, as once, few, many or a class of expanded clone.

TRBJ1-3	TRBD1	TRBV5-1	-	CASSLTGGTGNTIYF	TGCGCCAGCAGCCTTACAGGGGGCACTGGAAACACCATATATTTT
TRBJ1-4	TRBD1	TRBV6-5	-	CASSTTGAFEKLFF	TGTGCCAGCAGTACGACAGGGGCGTTTGAAAAACTGTTTTTT
TRBJ1-2	TRBD1	TRBV15	-	CATSRVQLDRGNGYTF	TGTGCCACCAGCAGAGTCCAGTTGGACAGGGGTAATGGCTACACCTTC
TRBJ2-1	-	TRBV2	-	CASSARARDYNEQFF	TGTGCCAGCAGTGCAAGAGCCAGGGATTACAATGAGCAGTTCTTC
TRBJ2-5	TRBD2	TRBV18	-	CASSPTSGGTQETQYF	TGTGCCAGCTCACCGACTAGCGGGGGAACCCAAGAGACCCAGTACTTC
TRBJ1-5	-	TRBV5-8	-	CASSIGQPNQPQHF	TGTGCCAGCAGCATAGGACAGCCGAATCAGCCCCAGCATTTT
TRBJ1-2	-	TRBV7-9	-	CASSFAPDTYGYTF	TGTGCCAGCAGCTTCGCCCCAGACACCTATGGCTACACCTTC
TRBJ2-5	TRBD1	TRBV12-5	few	CASGPETGFGTQYF	TGTGCTAGTGGTCCCGAGACAGGGTTTGGGACCCAGTACTTC
TRBJ1-2	TRBD1	TRBV3-1/TRBV3-2	-	CASSQRQGGPQGYTF	TGTGCCAGCAGCCAAAGGCAGGGGGGCCCGCAGGGCTACACCTTC
TRBJ2-1	-	TRBV11-3	-	CASSQRQSSYNEQFF	TGTGCCAGCAGCCAGCGACAGTCCTCCTACAATGAGCAGTTCTTC
TRBJ1-1	-	TRBV7-9	-	CASSLSDRGEAFF	TGTGCCAGCAGCTTATCGGACAGAGGGGAAGCTTTCTTT
TRBJ1-5	-	TRBV4-1	-	CASSQENTRGNQPQHF	TGCGCCAGCAGCCAAGAGAATACTCGGGGCAATCAGCCCCAGCATTTT
TRBJ1-3	-	TRBV5-5	-	CASVLDGDSGNTIYF	TGTGCCAGCGTCTTGGACGGAGACTCTGGAAACACCATATATTTT
TRBJ1-2	TRBD1	TRBV6-5	-	CASSWTGADYTF	TGTGCCAGCAGTTGGACAGGGGCAGACTACACCTTC
TRBJ1-1	-	TRBV3-1/TRBV3-2	-	CASSQGQGQAFF	TGTGCCAGCAGCCAAGGGCAGGGCCAAGCTTTCTTT
TRBJ1-2	-	TRBV3-1/TRBV3-2	-	CASSLGQLEGYTF	TGTGCCAGCAGCCTTGGACAATTGGAGGGCTACACCTTC
TRBJ2-5	TRBD1	TRBV28	-	CASSFPAGGTETQYF	TGTGCCAGCAGTTTCCCGGCAGGGGGCACAGAGACCCAGTACTTC
TRBJ1-1	-	TRBV7-3	few	CASSLEQNTEAFF	TGTGCCAGCAGCTTAGAACAGAACACTGAAGCTTTCTTT
TRBJ1-6	-	TRBV3-1/TRBV3-2	-	CASSQDGAGNSPLHF	TGTGCCAGCAGCCAAGATGGAGCCGGGAATTCACCCCTCCACTTT
TRBJ2-7	-	TRBV19	-	CASSIDGGTYEQYF	TGTGCCAGTAGTATCGACGGAGGGACGTACGAGCAGTACTTC
TRBJ1-2	TRBD1	TRBV4-1	-	CASSHDRDRYTF	TGCGCCAGCAGCCACGACAGGGATCGCTACACCTTC
TRBJ1-4	-	TRBV3-1/TRBV3-2	-	CASSPGGEKLFF	TGTGCCAGCAGCCCGGGTGGTGAAAAACTGTTTTTT
TRBJ1-4	-	TRBV2	-	CASTEWGTAGKLFF	TGTGCCAGCACTGAATGGGGGACTGCGGGAAAACTGTTTTTT
TRBJ1-2	-	TRBV6-5	-	CASRQSLGLGAGYTF	TGTGCCAGCAGGCAATCACTGGGGTTGGGGGCTGGCTACACCTTC
TRBJ2-5	TRBD1	TRBV9	once	CASSPTTGMPETQYF	TGTGCCAGCAGCCCTACGACAGGGATGCCAGAGACCCAGTACTTC
TRBJ2-3	-	TRBV18	-	CASSPSLREADTQYF	TGTGCCAGCTCACCGTCACTTCGGGAAGCAGATACGCAGTATTTT
TRBJ1-4	-	TRBV19	-	CASSKSPDRNEKLFF	TGTGCCAGTAGTAAGTCCCCCGACAGAAATGAAAAACTGTTTTTT
TRBJ2-7	TRBD1	TRBV5-1	-	CASSPRDRVLGEQYF	TGCGCCAGCAGCCCCCGGGACAGGGTCTTAGGCGAGCAGTACTTC
TRBJ1-2	-	TRBV3-1/TRBV3-2	few	CATYTQRYGYTF	TGTGCCACCTATACCCAAAGATATGGCTACACCTTC
TRBJ2-1	TRBD1	TRBV6-5	-	CASWTGRLEQFF	TGTGCCAGCTGGACAGGGAGGCTCGAGCAGTTCTTC
TRBJ1-5	-	TRBV19	-	CASSMDGQRDQPQHF	TGTGCCAGTAGTATGGACGGACAGAGGGATCAGCCCCAGCATTTT
TRBJ2-5	TRBD1	TRBV18	-	CASSPPSRGPQETQYF	TGTGCCAGCTCACCACCGAGTAGGGGGCCCCAAGAGACCCAGTACTTC
TRBJ1-4	-	TRBV9	few	CASSPRGGVDEKLFF	TGTGCCAGCAGTCCCCGAGGGGGGGTTGATGAAAAACTGTTTTTT
TRBJ2-1	TRBD2	TRBV30	-	CAWWKRGFYNEQFF	TGTGCCTGGTGGAAGCGGGGGTTCTACAATGAGCAGTTCTTC
TRBJ2-7	-	TRBV7-9	-	CASGTAGSYEQYF	TGTGCCAGCGGCACAGCAGGCTCCTACGAGCAGTACTTC
TRBJ1-1	TRBD1	TRBV5-1	-	CASSLSTGVTEAFF	TGCGCCAGCAGCTTGAGTACAGGGGTCACTGAAGCTTTCTTT
TRBJ2-1	-	TRBV24-1	-	CATGDSSYNEQFF	TGTGCCACCGGCGACAGCTCCTACAATGAGCAGTTCTTC
TRBJ2-5	TRBD1	TRBV4-1	few	CASSHPGQGLETQYF	TGCGCCAGCAGCCACCCGGGACAGGGACTAGAGACCCAGTACTTC
TRBJ1-5	-	TRBV7-2	-	CASSSRMGDQPQHF	TGTGCCAGCAGCTCTCGTATGGGAGATCAGCCCCAGCATTTT
TRBJ1-6	-	TRBV10-3	-	CAISEEGLSSYNSPLHF	TGTGCCATCAGTGAGGAGGGATTGAGCTCCTATAATTCACCCCTCCACTTT
TRBJ2-5	TRBD2	TRBV9	-	CASDRSGGREETQYF	TGTGCCAGCGATCGGAGCGGGGGGAGAGAAGAGACCCAGTACTTC
TRBJ2-7	-	TRBV28	-	CASIGGGTPYEQYF	TGTGCCAGCATTGGCGGGGGCACTCCCTACGAGCAGTACTTC
TRBJ2-3	-	TRBV5-1	-	CASSLGQPADTQYF	TGCGCCAGCAGCTTGGGACAGCCCGCGGATACGCAGTATTTT
TRBJ1-3	-	TRBV18	-	CASSPQSERRSGNTIYF	TGTGCCAGCTCACCACAATCTGAGCGTCGCTCTGGAAACACCATATATTTT
TRBJ2-2	TRBD2	TRBV7-9	-	CANNNGEGGTGELFF	TGTGCCAACAATAACGGGGAGGGCGGCACCGGGGAGCTGTTTTTT
TRBJ1-5	-	TRBV5-6	few	CASSLMENQPQHF	TGTGCCAGCAGCTTGATGGAGAATCAGCCCCAGCATTTT